This T cell receptor (beta chain) was sequenced for a study of regulatory T cells in long-lasting Graves disease. As for time point: newly diagnosed GD, antithyroid drugs for less than 3 months. Extracted PBMC RNA gave rise to the TCR library. The germline V gene encodes CDR1 SGHRS and CDR2 YFSETQ. CDR3 size: 15 residues. Germline trimming cut 3 bases from V and 0 bases from J; bases unmatched to any gene: 2. Building the TCR beta libraries relied on iRepertoire HTBI primers, and CDR3 regions underwent Arm-PCR. From the multiplex PCR reads, TCRdb called clonotypes with MiXCR, one entry per CDR3 protein. This sample carries roughly 510,000 distinct CDR3 sequences, about 15% of them seen once, and the ten largest clones take around 12%. This same sample was also part of a study on T cells in Graves' hyperthyroidism and ophthalmopathy. That report notes: Diagnosis of hyperthyroidism was new in patients aged 18 to 65, and its duration was under 2 months.

Sample: peripheral blood mononuclear cells (PBMCs), taken at new diagnosis, from a patient treated with antithyroid drugs. This TCR was sampled from a young man with Graves disease. The V gene is TRBV5-1, the J gene TRBJ2-7, with 11 bases matching TRBD2. The CDR3 sequence is CASSSTSGISYEQYF. The CDR3 DNA reads TGCGCCAGCAGCTCGACTAGCGGGATCTCCTACGAGCAGTACTTC.